Each of the 18 T cell receptor beta chains below was sequenced from the same sample in a study of shared clonotypes between healthy human individuals. Clones were sequenced by immunoSEQ multiplex PCR, and TCRdb holds only the in-frame ones, with some missing. The sample records just over 2,000,000 clones, less than 95% being singletons. CD8 cells regarded as naive lacked CD45RO, were positively chosen for CCR7, and omitted terminally differentiated effector memory CD45RA+ cells. Material: naive CD8+ T cells sorted from blood. The receptors shown here come from a man aged 18-30 years in good health.

J is TRBJ1-2 and V is TRBV4-1, with 9 bases lining up with TRBD1. V shed 3 bases and J 8 bases; nucleotides not matched to a gene: 7. Germline loops: CDR1 MGHRA, CDR2 YSYEKL. This CDR3 contains 14 residues. The CDR3 loop reads CASSHPGTGTGYTF. CDR3 DNA: TGCGCCAGCAGCCATCCCGGGACAGGGACCGGCTACACCTTC.

With respect to this clone: This sample also contains other DNA sequences that code for the same CDR3. CDR3 amino acids: CSVEDQGYGYTF. The CDR3 DNA reads TGCAGCGTTGAAGATCAAGGCTATGGCTACACCTTC. The chain employs TRBV29-1 and TRBJ1-2, with no clear D. Between the trimmed V and J ends, which lost 0 bases and 4 bases, there was a span of 6 bases. The CDR3 runs to 12 residues. Germline V gives CDR1 SQVTM, CDR2 ANQGSEA.

V gene TRBV30 combines with J gene TRBJ2-5; the match to TRBD2 covers 7 bases. The germline gives CDR1 GTSNPN, CDR2 SVGIG (reference sequence). There are 13 residues in the CDR3. V gave up 4 bases and J gave up 6 bases; unmatched junction bases: 8. This CDR3 is CAWTSGTGQTQYF. DNA for the CDR3: TGTGCCTGGACTAGCGGAACCGGGCAGACCCAGTACTTC.

Points on this clone: The sample has other DNA sequences that encode this CDR3 too. This chain links TRBV10-3 with TRBJ2-1; D gene unclear. This CDR3 comprises 13 residues. The ends were cut back, 0 bases at V and 7 bases at J, with 7 bases in the middle. Germline values: CDR1 ENHRY, CDR2 SYGVKD. CDR3 in amino acids: CAISESRGNEQFF. CDR3 nucleotides: TGTGCCATCAGTGAGTCGAGAGGTAATGAGCAGTTCTTC.

The V and J genes are TRBV4-1 and TRBJ2-1, with 15 bases aligning to TRBD2. V dropped 0 bases and J dropped 15; count of bases not matched to a gene: 3. Per germline, CDR1 MGHRA and CDR2 YSYEKL. The CDR3 loop spans 14 amino acids. The CDR3 DNA is TGCGCCAGCAGCCAAGATCTGGGACTAGCGGGGGGGTTCTTC. Protein product: CASSQDLGLAGGFF.

V and J are TRBV5-6 and TRBJ2-1; D remains unclear. The CDR3 has 14 residues. V lost 3 bases and J lost 4, with 11 bases in between. Germline V gene lookup returns CDR1 SGHDT and CDR2 YYEEEE. The CDR3 nucleotides are TGTGCCAGCAGCTCCCCCCACGAGTACAATGAGCAGTTCTTC. Amino acids: CASSSPHEYNEQFF.

J is TRBJ2-5 and V is TRBV7-9; 9 bases fit TRBD1. CDR1 and CDR2 (germline): SEHNR, FQNEAQ (reference sequence). CDR3 length: 15 amino acids. The V and J ends lost 3 bases and 0 bases, in that order; junction bases with no gene match: 2. The CDR3 sequence is CASSFTGGYQETQYF. The CDR3, as DNA: TGTGCCAGCAGCTTTACAGGGGGCTACCAAGAGACCCAGTACTTC. Variable domain in full (rest from reference TRBV7-9 and TRBJ2-5): DTGVSQNPRHKITKRGQNVTFRCDPISEHNRLYWYRQTLGQGPEFLTYFQNEAQLEKSRLLSDRFSAERPKGSFSTLEIQRTEQGDSAMYLCASSFTGGYQETQYFGPGTRLLVL.

The J gene is TRBJ2-7, the V gene TRBV27; 10 bases fit TRBD1. From germline, CDR1 is MNHEY and CDR2 SMNVEV (reference sequence). CDR3 size: 14 residues. Losses at the gene ends were 4 bases for V and 5 bases for J; bases not matched to a gene: 5. CDR3 DNA: TGTGCCAGCAGTTATTCGACAGGGGGCCACGAGCAGTACTTC. It codes for CASSYSTGGHEQYF.

The CDR3 reads CASRPFVAGELFF. The CDR3 bases are TGTGCCAGCCGGCCATTTGTGGCCGGGGAGCTGTTTTTT. The V and J genes are TRBV6-5 and TRBJ2-2; no firm D call. CDR1 and CDR2 (germline): MNHEY, SVGAGI. This CDR3 is 13 amino acids long. Trimming removed 8 bases from V and 6 bases from J, with 13 bases in between.

This chain connects TRBV27 to TRBJ2-3, with D possibly matching TRBD2 (6 bases). Germline CDR1 and CDR2: MNHEY and SMNVEV (reference sequence). Trimming stripped 5 bases from V and 4 bases from J, with 25 bases between. The CDR3 extends over 18 amino acids. The CDR3 loop is CASSHQLALRSAADTQYF. The CDR3 DNA follows: TGTGCCAGCAGTCATCAACTAGCTTTGAGATCGGCGGCAGATACGCAGTATTTT.

The V gene is TRBV4-1, the J gene TRBJ1-4; possibly TRBD1 for D (5 bases). Per the germline V gene, CDR1 is MGHRA and CDR2 is YSYEKL. The CDR3 is made up of 18 amino acids. With 0 bases removed from V and 0 bases from J, the gap between germline ends came to 14 bases. The CDR3, as DNA: TGCGCCAGCAGCCAAGATGCTGGGGGTTCGGCAACTAATGAAAAACTGTTTTTT. Encoded protein: CASSQDAGGSATNEKLFF.

This chain links TRBV10-2 with TRBJ2-1; D possibly corresponds to TRBD2 (6 bases). Germline V gene lookup returns CDR1 WSHSY and CDR2 SAAADI. There are 15 residues in the CDR3. V lost 1 base, J lost 2 bases, and 9 bases lay in between. The CDR3 region is CASSEYTSTYNEQFF. The CDR3 DNA is TGCGCCAGCAGTGAGTACACTAGCACCTACAATGAGCAGTTCTTC.

This chain uses TRBV4-1 with TRBJ1-2; possible D gene TRBD1, 5 bases. This CDR3 comprises 15 residues. Trimming stripped 1 base from V and 6 bases from J, with 15 bases between. Germline V gene lookup returns CDR1 MGHRA and CDR2 YSYEKL. The CDR3 reads CASSQASEGFDGYTF. The CDR3 nucleotides are TGCGCCAGCAGCCAAGCCAGTGAGGGGTTTGATGGCTACACCTTC.

The CDR3 here is CASSDHTGLNQPQHF. CDR3 in DNA: TGTGCCAGCAGTGATCACACAGGACTCAATCAGCCCCAGCATTTT. The J gene is TRBJ1-5, the V gene TRBV25-1; D may be TRBD1 (5 bases). With 3 bases removed from V and 3 bases from J, the gap between germline ends came to 12 bases. From germline, CDR1 is MGHDK and CDR2 SYGVNS. CDR3 length: 15 amino acids.

The genes are TRBV28 and TRBJ2-3; 7 nucleotides agree with TRBD1. J lost 1 base, V lost 10 bases, and 8 bases had no gene match. The CDR3 is 14 residues long. Germline V gives CDR1 MDHEN, CDR2 SYDVKM. CDR3 bases: TGTGCCACCATACCGACAGGGCGCACAGATACGCAGTATTTT. This encodes CATIPTGRTDTQYF. The whole variable domain, filled in from reference TRBV28 and TRBJ2-3, reads DVKVTQSSRYLVKRTGEKVFLECVQDMDHENMFWYRQDPGLGLRLIYFSYDVKMKEKGDIPEGYSVSREKKERFSLILESASTNQTSMYLCATIPTGRTDTQYFGPGTRLTVL.

V usage is TRBV6-1 and J usage is TRBJ1-1, with TRBD1 as a possible D gene (6 bases). CDR1 MNHNS and CDR2 SASEGT come from the germline V gene. The V and J ends lost 2 bases and 1 base respectively, with 17 bases between them. This CDR3 has 17 residues. In DNA, the CDR3 is TGTGCCAGCAGTGAAAACCCATGGGGGGCAGAGAACACTGAAGCTTTCTTT. The encoded protein is CASSENPWGAENTEAFF.

The rearrangement uses TRBV15 and TRBJ1-4; tentatively, D is TRBD1 (5 bases). V was clipped by 5 bases and J by 10 bases, with 17 bases between them. CDR1 and CDR2 from the germline V gene are LNHNV and YYDKDF (reference sequence). The CDR3 contains 14 residues. For the CDR3, the DNA is TGTGCCACCAGCGGGGACGCGAGTTTAGGAAAACTGTTTTTT. Amino acids: CATSGDASLGKLFF.

As to this clone: Other DNA sequences in the sample encode the same CDR3. The V and J genes are TRBV11-2 and TRBJ1-4; D not certain. The CDR3 loop spans 14 amino acids. Germline loops: CDR1 SGHAT, CDR2 FQNNGV. V shed 1 base and J shed 3 bases, with 6 bases lying between them. The DNA of the CDR3 is TGTGCCAGCAGCTTAGTTGGATCTAATGAAAAACTGTTTTTT. Translated: CASSLVGSNEKLFF.